The clone carrying this TCR beta chain has a handful of counts. These data come from a study of blood T cell repertoires in COVID-19. Study context: Both acute and convalescent COVID-19 samples were obtained from the United States, Italy and Spain. T cells, B-cell-depleted T cells, or PBMCs provided the cDNA or gDNA that served as material.

With 6 bases clipped from V and 8 bases from J, the junction kept 11 bases outside the gene matches. This CDR3 is built from 15 residues. Germline lookup yields CDR1 LNHDA and CDR2 SQIVND (reference sequence). The assay was immunoSEQ multiplex PCR, and TCRdb's table has in-frame clones only and misses some. The sample has about 48,000 clones, about four fifths seen once. This TCR came from a man aged 40-50 years with acute or convalescent COVID-19. The chain combines TRBV19 with TRBJ2-1; 9 bases line up with TRBD1. Source material: peripheral blood. This chain's CDR3 is CASSKGDRVPDEQFF. CDR3 nucleotide sequence: TGTGCCAGTAGCAAAGGGGACAGGGTACCGGATGAGCAGTTCTTC.